These 9 T cell receptor beta chains originate from one sample sequenced in a study of blood T cells in healthy people across ages. Using a J-beta primer mix together with a sample-barcoded 5' primer, a second PCR was run for roughly 7 to 11 cycles. TCRdb re-analysed the 5' RACE reads in MiXCR, keeping a single row per CDR3 protein. Counted here are approximately 960,000 distinct CDR3 sequences, 29% occurring once; the ten biggest clones make up about 10%. The sample was also reused in another study, on T cells of mothers and their children.

Sequenced sample: blood. Source of these receptors: a middle-aged woman in good health.

This sequence joins TRBV12-3 or TRBV12-4 and TRBJ1-1, with TRBD1 matching 7 bases. The junction had 4 bases not matched to a gene; V was cut back by 2 bases and J by 7 bases. This CDR3 spans 13 amino acids. The CDR3, as DNA: TGTGCCAGCAGTTTACAGGGGGGTGTTGAAGCTTTCTTT. Protein sequence: CASSLQGGVEAFF.

The chain employs TRBV6-6 and TRBJ2-1, with 11 bases identical to TRBD1. Germline V gene lookup returns CDR1 MNHNY and CDR2 SVGAGI (reference sequence). The V segment lost 6 bases and the J segment 5 bases; nucleotides outside the gene matches: 9. The CDR3 sequence is 16 residues long. The CDR3 reads CASSPPGTGGHNEQFF. CDR3 nucleotide sequence: TGTGCCAGCAGCCCGCCCGGGACAGGGGGTCACAATGAGCAGTTCTTC.

The chain is built from TRBV28 and TRBJ1-2; 9 bases match TRBD1. Losses at the gene ends were 6 bases for V and 2 bases for J; bases not matched to a gene: 4. There are 14 residues in the CDR3. Germline loops: CDR1 MDHEN, CDR2 SYDVKM. In nucleotides, the CDR3 is TGTGCCAGCAGGAGACAGGGGGGGAACTATGGCTACACCTTC. Translated: CASRRQGGNYGYTF.

The sample holds many counts of this clonotype. The V call is TRBV4-1, the J call TRBJ2-3, with a tentative D call TRBD2 (6 bases). V gave up 1 base and J gave up 3 bases, with 17 bases separating them. Looked up from germline, CDR1 is MGHRA and CDR2 is YSYEKL. CDR3 length: 17 residues. This CDR3 is CASSQGVVGLSTDTQYF. In DNA, the CDR3 is TGCGCCAGCAGCCAAGGGGTTGTCGGACTATCGACAGATACGCAGTATTTT.

This clonotype came up many times. The rearrangement links TRBV29-1 to TRBJ2-1; no clear D gene. CDR1 SQVTM and CDR2 ANQGSEA come from the germline V gene. The germline V and J ends were trimmed by 1 base and 0 bases, with 10 bases remaining between them. CDR3 size: 15 residues. CDR3 sequence: CSVEGGRDSYNEQFF. CDR3 nucleotide sequence: TGCAGCGTTGAAGGGGGTAGGGACTCCTACAATGAGCAGTTCTTC.

This clonotype came up a few times. J is TRBJ1-5 and V is TRBV20-1; 8 bases fit TRBD1. The V gene end was trimmed by 0 bases and the J gene end by 3 bases; junction bases not matched to a gene: 4. CDR3 length equals 15 residues. Germline CDR1 reads DFQATT; CDR2 reads SNEGSKA (reference sequence). CDR3: CSAREGTGLNQPQHF. Written as DNA, the CDR3 is TGCAGTGCTAGAGAGGGGACAGGCCTCAATCAGCCCCAGCATTTT.

This clonotype has more than one count but fewer than ten. J is TRBJ2-4 and V is TRBV28; 12 nucleotides agree with TRBD2. Trimming took 0 bases from V and 13 from J; bases not matched to a gene: 7. Germline V gives CDR1 MDHEN, CDR2 SYDVKM. The CDR3 has 15 amino acids. CDR3 nucleotide sequence: TGTGCCAGCAGTTTATGGCTAGCGGGGGGGCGGGAGCAGTACTTC. It encodes CASSLWLAGGREQYF.

CDR3 loop: CSAQGAGDEQYF. CDR3 in DNA: TGCAGCGCACAGGGGGCGGGCGACGAGCAGTACTTC. The chain combines TRBV29-1 with TRBJ2-4; 9 nucleotides match TRBD1. Matching the DNA end better, TRBJ2-7 makes the J call doubtful. The CDR3 length is 12 residues. The germline V gene has CDR1 SQVTM and CDR2 ANQGSEA.

This clonotype was found many times. This chain joins TRBV20-1 and TRBJ1-2; D is perhaps TRBD1 (6 bases). V lost 0 bases to trimming and J lost 2 bases, with 13 bases between them. Germline-derived CDR1 and CDR2 are DFQATT and SNEGSKA (reference sequence). The CDR3 is 15 residues long. This CDR3 is CSARDSGQWNYGYTF. The CDR3, as DNA: TGCAGTGCTAGAGATTCAGGACAGTGGAACTATGGCTACACCTTC.